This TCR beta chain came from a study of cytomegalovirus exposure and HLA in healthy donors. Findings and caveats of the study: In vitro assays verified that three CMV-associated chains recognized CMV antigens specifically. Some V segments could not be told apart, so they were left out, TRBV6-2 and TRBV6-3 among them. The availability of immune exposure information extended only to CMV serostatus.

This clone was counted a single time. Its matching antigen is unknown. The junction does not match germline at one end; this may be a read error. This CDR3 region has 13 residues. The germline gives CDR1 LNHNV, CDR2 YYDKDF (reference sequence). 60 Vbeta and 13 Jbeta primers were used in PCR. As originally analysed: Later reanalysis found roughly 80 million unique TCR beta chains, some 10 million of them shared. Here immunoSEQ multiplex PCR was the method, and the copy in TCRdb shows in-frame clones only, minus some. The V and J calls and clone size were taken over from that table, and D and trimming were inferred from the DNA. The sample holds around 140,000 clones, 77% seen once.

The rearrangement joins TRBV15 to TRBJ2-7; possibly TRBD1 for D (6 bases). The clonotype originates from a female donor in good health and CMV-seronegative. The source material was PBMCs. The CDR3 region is CATGRGPSYEQYF. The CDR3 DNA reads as TGTGCCACCGGCAGGGGCCCCTCCTACGAGCAGTACTTC. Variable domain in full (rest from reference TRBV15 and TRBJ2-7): DAMVIQNPRYQVTQFGKPVTLSCSQTLNHNVMYWYQQKSSQAPKLLFHYYDKDFNNEADTPDNFQSRRPNTSFCFLDIRSPGLGDTAMYLCATGRGPSYEQYFGPGTRLTVT.